This TCR beta chain was recorded in a study of cytomegalovirus exposure and HLA in healthy donors. Broader study findings: The classifier reportedly diagnosed cytomegalovirus status with high sensitivity and specificity. Several of the most significant clusters were apparently associated with common viral pathogens in a later analysis.

Note on this clone: What it binds is unknown.

Participants comprised healthy donors of bone marrow. This CDR3 is built from 13 residues. V shed 5 bases and J 4 bases; nucleotides not matched to a gene: 7. Per germline, CDR1 GTSNPN and CDR2 SVGIG (reference sequence). PCR used 60 Vbeta primers and 13 Jbeta primers. Clones were read by immunoSEQ multiplex PCR, and TCRdb kept only the in-frame ones, dropping some. The data show about 110,000 clones, nearly 70% seen once. The rearrangement links TRBV30 to TRBJ1-2; 7 bases align to TRBD1. The clonotype was recovered from a woman aged 70 to 79 in good health and CMV-seropositive. Sequenced sample: PBMCs. The DNA for the CDR3 is TGTGCCTGGCGACAGGGACGTTTCTATGGCTACACCTTC. This codes for CAWRQGRFYGYTF.